A single sample gave rise to the 24 T cell receptor beta chains below, sequenced in a study of blood T cells in healthy people across ages. A sample-barcoded 5' primer and a J-beta primer mix were used in a second PCR of roughly 7 to 12 cycles. TCRdb ran MiXCR on the 5' RACE reads and lists one entry per CDR3 protein. The sample has approximately 900,000 distinct CDR3 sequences, around 29% seen once. The data also belong to a second study, concerning T cells of mothers and their children.

The sequencing sample was made of blood. The receptors were gathered from a woman aged 40-49 years in good health.

In this sample, this clonotype turned up a few times. J is TRBJ2-7 and V is TRBV15; D gene unclear. Deletions cut 8 bases from V and 3 bases from J, with 14 bases between. Looked up from germline, CDR1 is LNHNV and CDR2 is YYDKDF (reference sequence). The CDR3 consists of 13 residues. For the CDR3, the DNA is TGTGCCACCTCCGATATCAACAGCTACGAGCAGTACTTC. Its translation is CATSDINSYEQYF.

The chain links TRBV25-1 to TRBJ2-3; 8 nucleotides agree with TRBD2. V lost 4 bases, J lost 2 bases, and 8 bases stayed unmatched. Germline V lookup: CDR1 MGHDK, CDR2 SYGVNS. This CDR3 has 16 amino acids. The CDR3 here is CASSVRGGIITDTQYF. The CDR3 DNA is TGTGCCAGCAGTGTCCGGGGGGGGATAATCACAGATACGCAGTATTTT.

This clonotype was seen more than once but under ten times. The chain links TRBV6-5 to TRBJ2-3; the D gene could be TRBD1 or TRBD2 (5 bases each). The V gene's germline CDR1 is MNHEY and CDR2 SVGAGI. V gave up 5 bases and J gave up 2 bases, with 17 bases separating them. CDR3 length equals 16 residues. The CDR3 coding sequence is TGTGCCAGCAGTCCGACTCGGGGCACCGCCACAGATACGCAGTATTTT. This translates into CASSPTRGTATDTQYF.

The sample holds many counts of this clonotype. The chain recombines TRBV12-3 or TRBV12-4 with TRBJ2-7; D may be TRBD2 (6 bases). The CDR3 is made up of 14 amino acids. V lost 0 bases and J 4 bases, leaving 10 bases between the germline ends. The CDR3 nucleotides read TGTGCCAGCAGTTTAGCAGGGGAGGTATACGAGCAGTACTTC. Amino acid sequence: CASSLAGEVYEQYF.

This clonotype was found many times. The chain joins TRBV12-3 or TRBV12-4 to TRBJ2-7; D is perhaps TRBD1 (6 bases). The V gene lost 6 bases and the J gene lost 5 bases, with 14 bases spanning the gap. There are 13 residues in the CDR3. The CDR3 bases are TGTGCCAGCAGCCCAGGGGCCCCAGACGAGCAGTACTTC. Residues: CASSPGAPDEQYF.

V usage is TRBV7-9 and J usage is TRBJ1-2; 11 bases match TRBD1. Germline V gene data show CDR1 as SEHNR and CDR2 as FQNEAQ (reference sequence). J gave up 6 bases and V 3 bases, and 9 bases lay outside the gene matches. CDR3 size: 16 residues. The CDR3 sequence is CASSFGQGAPWDGYTF. The DNA of the CDR3 is TGTGCCAGCAGCTTCGGACAGGGGGCCCCTTGGGATGGCTACACCTTC.

This clonotype was seen more than once but under ten times. The chain carries TRBV12-3 or TRBV12-4 and TRBJ2-1; perhaps TRBD2 as D (5 bases). The CDR3 runs to 16 residues. The V and J ends lost 3 bases and 9 bases respectively, with 21 bases between them. The CDR3 protein is CASSFSSGFSSGEQFF. The CDR3 nucleotides are TGTGCCAGCAGTTTTTCGTCGGGATTTAGCAGTGGTGAGCAGTTCTTC.

This clonotype has at least ten counts. This rearrangement joins TRBV5-1 to TRBJ2-3; D is unclear. The germline V and J ends were trimmed by 1 base and 2 bases, with 11 bases remaining between them. The CDR3 loop spans 15 amino acids. The germline V gene has CDR1 SGHRS and CDR2 YFSETQ. The CDR3 here is CASSLSSPLTDTQYF. CDR3 coding DNA: TGCGCCAGCAGCTTGTCCAGCCCCCTCACAGATACGCAGTATTTT.

This clonotype came up a few times. This sequence joins TRBV20-1 and TRBJ1-2; the D gene is possibly TRBD1 (5 bases). The CDR3 runs 14 residues. V was trimmed by 6 bases and J by 4 bases, leaving 18 bases between them. Per the germline V gene, CDR1 is DFQATT and CDR2 is SNEGSKA (reference sequence). CDR3 coding DNA: TGCAGTGCATCTGAACAGGTCGGCCTCTATGGCTACACCTTC. Protein sequence: CSASEQVGLYGYTF.

This clonotype was counted at least ten times. This sequence joins TRBV5-1 and TRBJ2-3; D unresolved. There are 14 residues in the CDR3. V lost 3 bases to trimming and J lost 3 bases, with 11 bases between them. The germline V gene encodes CDR1 SGHRS and CDR2 YFSETQ. CDR3 coding DNA: TGCGCCAGCAGCTCTACTAAGGGTACAGATACGCAGTATTTT. Protein: CASSSTKGTDTQYF.

V is TRBV20-1 and J is TRBJ1-2; no clear D. This CDR3 is 13 amino acids long. Germline assignment: CDR1 DFQATT and CDR2 SNEGSKA (reference sequence). Trimming stripped 2 bases from V and 3 bases from J, with 10 bases between. DNA for the CDR3: TGCAGTGCTAGAAATCAGGCGGACTATGGCTACACCTTC. It codes for CSARNQADYGYTF.

The chain recombines TRBV30 with TRBJ2-7; D perhaps matches TRBD1 (5 bases). Germline CDR1 GTSNPN, CDR2 SVGIG (reference sequence). The V and J ends lost 3 bases and 5 bases respectively, with 14 bases between them. CDR3 length equals 13 residues. CDR3 nucleotides: TGTGCCTGGAGAAGGGGATCTTTAGACGAGCAGTACTTC. Translating it yields CAWRRGSLDEQYF.

Of note for this clonotype: A much larger clonotype is one base distant, so this may be a read error. The chain recombines TRBV6-5 with TRBJ2-4, with TRBD1 matching 7 bases. The germline gives CDR1 MNHEY, CDR2 SVGAGI. The length of the CDR3 is 13 residues. Unmatched junction bases numbered 13, after V lost 7 bases and J lost 13 bases. The CDR3 reads CASKVGQISEQYF. CDR3 nucleotides: TGTGCCAGCAAGGTGGGACAGATATCTGAGCAGTACTTC.

Notes on this clonotype: It may be a read error: a sequence one base away is much more abundant. The CDR3 nucleotides are TGTGCCAGCGGATACGAAGCCCGTCAGGGAGCCCACGAGCAGTACTTC. Protein product: CASGYEARQGAHEQYF. The V call is TRBV4-2, the J call TRBJ2-7; TRBD1 or TRBD2 may be the D gene (5 bases each). Trimming took off 8 bases at V and 5 bases at J, with 25 bases between the two ends. The CDR3 consists of 16 residues. CDR1 is LGHNA, CDR2 YNFKEQ, per germline.

This clonotype was recorded a few times. V usage is TRBV18 and J usage is TRBJ1-1; unclear D gene. The CDR3 spans 12 residues. V dropped 3 bases and J dropped 5 bases, with 7 bases sitting between them. Germline values: CDR1 KGHSH, CDR2 LQKENI. The CDR3 bases are TGTGCCAGCTCACCGGAGGTAACTGAAGCTTTCTTT. Translated: CASSPEVTEAFF. The variable domain in full, completed from reference TRBV18 and TRBJ1-1, reads NAGVMQNPRHLVRRRGQEARLRCSPMKGHSHVYWYRQLPEEGLKFMVYLQKENIIDESGMPKERFSAEFPKEGPSILRIQQVVRGDSAAYFCASSPEVTEAFFGQGTRLTVV.

On this clonotype: A clone one base away is much larger, so this may be a read error. The chain links TRBV29-1 to TRBJ2-7, with D possibly TRBD1 on 5 matching bases. CDR1 and CDR2 (germline): SQVTM, ANQGSEA. V shed 2 bases and J shed 7 bases, with 18 bases lying between them. This CDR3 region has 14 residues. CDR3 sequence reads: CSVESSDKSNEQYF. CDR3 nucleotide sequence: TGCAGCGTTGAAAGTTCGGACAAGAGCAATGAGCAGTACTTC.

The rearrangement joins TRBV29-1 to TRBJ2-2, with D possibly being TRBD2 (5 bases). This CDR3 spans 11 amino acids. Germline assignment: CDR1 SQVTM and CDR2 ANQGSEA. Trimming left V 5 bases short and J 6 bases short, with 7 bases between. The CDR3 DNA reads as TGCAGCGTTCGTAGCGCCGGGGAGCTGTTTTTT. As protein: CSVRSAGELFF.

CDR3 sequence reads: CASSPTSGGPDTQYF. CDR3 DNA sequence: TGTGCCAGCAGCCCGACTAGCGGGGGTCCAGATACGCAGTATTTT. This chain connects TRBV7-3 to TRBJ2-3, with 12 bases that match TRBD2. The ends lost 5 bases at V and 4 bases at J; junction bases unmatched: 4. Germline values: CDR1 SGHTA, CDR2 FQGTGA. The CDR3 covers 15 residues. Full variable domain (missing parts from reference TRBV7-3 and TRBJ2-3): GAGVSQTPSNKVTEKGKYVELRCDPISGHTALYWYRQSLGQGPEFLIYFQGTGAADDSGLPNDRFFAVRPEGSVSTLKIQRTERGDSAVYLCASSPTSGGPDTQYFGPGTRLTVL.

In this sample, this clonotype turned up many times. The chain carries TRBV28 and TRBJ2-7, with D possibly matching TRBD2 (5 bases). Germline CDR1 MDHEN, CDR2 SYDVKM. The CDR3 covers 13 residues. The ends were cut back, 5 bases at V and 5 bases at J, with 13 bases in the middle. The CDR3: CASSISTGNEQYF. The CDR3 region has the DNA TGTGCCAGCAGTATCTCAACGGGGAACGAGCAGTACTTC.

About this clonotype: Just one base apart from a much larger clone, this may be a read error. The gene calls are TRBV29-1 and TRBJ2-1; TRBD1 agrees at 7 bases. The CDR3 runs to 15 residues. Germline values: CDR1 SQVTM, CDR2 ANQGSEA. Germline trimming cut 7 bases from V and 3 bases from J; bases unmatched to any gene: 12. The CDR3 DNA follows: TGCAGCGCCAAAGGGGGCGGGTTGAACTACAATGAGCAGTTCTTC. Translating gives CSAKGGGLNYNEQFF.

For this clonotype: This sequence may be a read error, since a much larger clone differs from it by one base. The CDR3 bases are TGTGCCGGCTTGGGAACAGGGGCGGGTGAGACCCAGTACTTC. It specifies CAGLGTGAGETQYF. This sequence joins TRBV2 and TRBJ2-5, with TRBD1 matching 7 bases. Losses at the gene ends were 11 bases for V and 5 bases for J; bases not matched to a gene: 14. The CDR3 runs 14 residues. Germline V gives CDR1 SNHLY, CDR2 FYNNEI.

This clonotype has more than one count but fewer than ten. The CDR3 here is CSVETGSGTYEQYF. CDR3 coding DNA: TGCAGCGTCGAAACGGGTAGCGGAACCTACGAGCAGTACTTC. The chain couples TRBV29-1 to TRBJ2-7, with a tentative D call TRBD2 (6 bases). This CDR3 has 14 amino acids. CDR1 SQVTM and CDR2 ANQGSEA come from the germline V gene. The V end lost 6 bases, the J end lost 2 bases, and 17 bases lay between the germline ends.

As regards this clonotype: Its ends do not fully match the called genes, so a read error is possible. The chain links TRBV12-3 or TRBV12-4 to TRBJ2-5; 7 nucleotides match TRBD2. The CDR3 extends over 15 amino acids. The CDR3 bases are TGTGCCAGCAGATTAGGCGCAGGGAGGGGAGAGACCCAGTACTTC. Protein sequence: CASRLGAGRGETQYF.

The CDR3 bases are TGCAGTGCTAGAGACTGGACTGTAACTTCCTACGAGCAGTACTTC. Amino acid sequence: CSARDWTVTSYEQYF. The J gene is TRBJ2-7, the V gene TRBV20-1; a weak D match, TRBD2 (5 bases). The germline gives CDR1 DFQATT, CDR2 SNEGSKA (reference sequence). The CDR3 is made up of 15 amino acids. Trimming took 0 bases from V and 1 from J, leaving 13 bases between them.